Listed here are 17 T cell receptor beta chains from one sample, sequenced in a study of blood T cell repertoires in COVID-19. The data were produced by immunoSEQ multiplex PCR, yet TCRdb's version contains in-frame clones alone and is incomplete. This sample has roughly 340,000 clones, with more than 70% found just once. The sample comprised peripheral blood. The receptor set was obtained from a woman aged 25 to 45 with COVID-19, enrolled during active disease.

The chain has TRBV3-1 (or the pseudogene TRBV3-2) and TRBJ1-6; D gene ambiguous. This CDR3 spans 15 amino acids. Trimming removed 4 bases at V and 7 bases at J, with 14 bases between. Germline V CDR1 and CDR2: LGHDT, YNNKEL (reference sequence). For the CDR3, the DNA is TGTGCCAGCAGCCGCTCCCGGAGTCGGAATTCACCCCTCCACTTT. It specifies CASSRSRSRNSPLHF.

The V and J genes are TRBV10-3 and TRBJ2-5; a possible D gene is TRBD1 (6 bases). The CDR3 is 13 residues long. Per germline, CDR1 ENHRY and CDR2 SYGVKD. Between the trimmed V and J ends, which lost 10 bases and 2 bases, there was a span of 14 bases. CDR3 region: CATRTVGQETQYF. Written as DNA, the CDR3 is TGTGCCACCCGGACAGTGGGACAAGAGACCCAGTACTTC.

J is TRBJ2-2 and V is TRBV7-2; weak D call: TRBD1 (7 bases). Trimming removed 6 bases at V and 4 bases at J, with 15 bases between. Germline V CDR1 and CDR2: SGHTA, FQGNSA. This CDR3 has 15 amino acids. Here the CDR3 DNA reads TGTGCCAGCAGTCCCAGGGGGGCGGCCACCGGGGAGCTGTTTTTT. It encodes CASSPRGAATGELFF.

V and J are TRBV28 and TRBJ2-7, with 7 bases lining up with TRBD2. The CDR3 consists of 14 residues. J lost 6 bases, V lost 6 bases, and 11 bases had no gene match. CDR1 and CDR2 from the germline V gene are MDHEN and SYDVKM. The CDR3 here is CASRTLGGTLEQYF. The DNA for the CDR3 is TGTGCCAGCAGGACCTTGGGGGGGACCCTCGAGCAGTACTTC.

V and J are TRBV18 and TRBJ2-3, with D perhaps matching TRBD2 (6 bases). The CDR3 runs 15 residues. The V end was cut by 3 bases, the J end by 2 bases, with 12 bases between. The germline gives CDR1 KGHSH, CDR2 LQKENI. CDR3: CASSPEGQTTDTQYF. The CDR3 DNA sequence: TGTGCCAGCTCACCGGAGGGCCAAACCACAGATACGCAGTATTTT.

This sequence joins TRBV7-6 and TRBJ1-5; possible D gene TRBD1, 5 bases. Trimming took 1 base from V and 7 from J, leaving 14 bases between them. This CDR3 has 15 residues. Per the germline V gene, CDR1 is SGHVS and CDR2 is FNYEAQ. CDR3 region: CASSLGGGAGQPQHF. DNA of the CDR3: TGTGCCAGCAGCTTAGGGGGTGGGGCTGGGCAGCCCCAGCATTTT.

V and J are TRBV6-2 or TRBV6-3 and TRBJ2-1; 10 positions match TRBD2. The ends lost 0 bases at V and 1 base at J; junction bases unmatched: 3. The germline V gene encodes CDR1 MNHEY and CDR2 SVGEGT. The CDR3 sequence is 17 residues long. The CDR3 sequence: CASSYSRTSGSYNEQFF. The CDR3 region has the DNA TGTGCCAGCAGTTACTCGAGGACTAGCGGATCCTACAATGAGCAGTTCTTC.

V is TRBV28 and J is TRBJ2-7, with 7 nucleotides matching TRBD2. Trimming at V came to 6 bases and at J to 4 bases, leaving 3 bases not matched to a gene. CDR3 length equals 12 residues. Germline V gene lookup returns CDR1 MDHEN and CDR2 SYDVKM. This CDR3 reads CASRVGGYEQYF. The CDR3 DNA sequence: TGTGCCAGCAGGGTCGGGGGGTACGAGCAGTACTTC.

The chain carries TRBV7-2 and TRBJ1-2, with 8 nucleotides matching TRBD1. This CDR3 has 15 residues. The germline V gene encodes CDR1 SGHTA and CDR2 FQGNSA. V gave up 0 bases and J gave up 5 bases; unmatched junction bases: 5. The CDR3 loop reads CASSLAPGGIYGYTF. In DNA, the CDR3 is TGTGCCAGCAGCTTAGCCCCAGGGGGCATATATGGCTACACCTTC.

This chain joins TRBV5-1 and TRBJ2-3, with 7 positions matching TRBD2. The CDR3 loop spans 15 amino acids. The V and J ends lost 4 bases and 0 bases, in that order; junction bases with no gene match: 5. Germline V CDR1 and CDR2: SGHRS, YFSETQ. The CDR3 loop is CASSRGDSSTDTQYF. CDR3 bases: TGCGCCAGCAGCCGGGGGGACTCTAGCACAGATACGCAGTATTTT.

This rearrangement joins TRBV5-8 to TRBJ1-2; D is perhaps TRBD1 (5 bases). This CDR3 comprises 14 residues. Germline assignment: CDR1 SGHTS and CDR2 YDEGEE. Trimming left V 0 bases short and J 0 bases short, with 6 bases between. The CDR3 nucleotides are TGTGCCAGCAGCTTGGCAGGGTCTAACTATGGCTACACCTTC. Translating it yields CASSLAGSNYGYTF. Full variable domain (missing parts from reference TRBV5-8 and TRBJ1-2): EAGVTQSPTHLIKTRGQQATLRCSPISGHTSVYWYQQALGLGLQFLLWYDEGEERNRGNFPPRFSGRQFPNYSSELNVNALELEDSALYLCASSLAGSNYGYTFGSGTRLTVV.

The chain recombines TRBV5-4 with TRBJ2-6; 8 nucleotides agree with TRBD1. The germline CDR1 and CDR2 sequences are SGHNT and YYREEE (reference sequence). The trim removed 7 bases at V and 0 bases at J, leaving 12 bases unmatched. The CDR3 sequence is 18 residues long. CDR3 protein: CASARQGAFSSGANVLTF. CDR3 nucleotides: TGTGCCAGCGCCCGTCAGGGGGCCTTTAGCTCTGGGGCCAACGTCCTGACTTTC.

The chain joins TRBV6-2 or TRBV6-3 to TRBJ2-3, with 12 bases lining up with TRBD2. This CDR3 has 19 amino acids. Germline values: CDR1 MNHEY, CDR2 SVGEGT. V lost 0 bases, J lost 0 bases, and 7 bases stayed unmatched. CDR3 in amino acids: CASSYSALAGGPSTDTQYF. The CDR3 DNA reads as TGTGCCAGCAGTTACTCGGCACTAGCGGGAGGCCCTAGCACAGATACGCAGTATTTT.

The genes are TRBV4-3 and TRBJ2-7, with D perhaps TRBD2 (7 bases). Per the germline V gene, CDR1 is LGHNA and CDR2 is YSLEER. V was cut by 0 bases and J by 2 bases, with 14 bases left in between. The length of the CDR3 is 16 residues. Written as DNA, the CDR3 is TGCGCCAGCAGCCAAGAGTGGATGGGGGGGCCCTACGAGCAGTACTTC. Amino acids: CASSQEWMGGPYEQYF.

The chain joins TRBV9 to TRBJ2-1; 8 bases align to TRBD2. Per the germline V gene, CDR1 is SGDLS and CDR2 is YYNGEE. Unmatched junction bases numbered 11, after V lost 0 bases and J lost 3 bases. The CDR3 extends over 18 amino acids. CDR3: CASSVEFPAGDLYNEQFF. The DNA for the CDR3 is TGTGCCAGCAGCGTAGAATTTCCAGCGGGGGACCTCTACAATGAGCAGTTCTTC.

The V and J genes are TRBV4-2 and TRBJ1-4, with TRBD1 identical over 10 bases. Germline V gene data show CDR1 as LGHNA and CDR2 as YNFKEQ. V was clipped by 0 bases and J by 8 bases; unmatched bases: 6. The CDR3 is 16 amino acids. The CDR3 nucleotides are TGTGCCAGCAGCCAAGATTACGGGACAGGGGAAGAAAAACTGTTTTTT. It yields the protein CASSQDYGTGEEKLFF.

V and J are TRBV15 and TRBJ2-1; 8 bases are shared with TRBD2. V lost 3 bases to trimming and J lost 4 bases; unmatched junction nucleotides: 5. The CDR3 has 15 amino acids. Germline V gene data show CDR1 as LNHNV and CDR2 as YYDKDF (reference sequence). CDR3 protein: CATSSVQREYNEQFF. CDR3 sequence (DNA): TGTGCCACCAGCAGCGTCCAGCGGGAGTACAATGAGCAGTTCTTC. The full variable domain, in which reference TRBV15 and TRBJ2-1 provide the parts outside the CDR3, is DAMVIQNPRYQVTQFGKPVTLSCSQTLNHNVMYWYQQKSSQAPKLLFHYYDKDFNNEADTPDNFQSRRPNTSFCFLDIRSPGLGDTAMYLCATSSVQREYNEQFFGPGTRLTVL.